The 9 T cell receptor beta chains presented below share a single source sample, sequenced in a study of T cell responses to AZD1222 COVID-19 vaccine. The method was immunoSEQ multiplex PCR; TCRdb's version includes in-frame clones alone and lacks a portion of them. Of approximately 140,000 clones listed, 90% to 95% are singletons. The specimen comprised peripheral blood, sampled on day 0 of AZD1222 vaccination. These receptors were taken from an adult in good health.

The chain combines TRBV7-2 with TRBJ2-3; D unclear. Germline loops: CDR1 SGHTA, CDR2 FQGNSA. Trimming cost V 2 bases and J 2 bases, with 5 bases left between them. The CDR3 runs to 13 residues. DNA for the CDR3: TGTGCCAGCAGCTTATATCTCACAGATACGCAGTATTTT. It encodes CASSLYLTDTQYF.

The count of this clone is one. The genes are TRBV2 and TRBJ2-6, with D maybe TRBD2 (7 bases). V lost 7 bases to trimming and J lost 0 bases, with 16 bases between them. The CDR3 has 17 amino acids. Germline CDR1 is SNHLY and CDR2 is FYNNEI. The CDR3 spells CASKGGTRRSGANVLTF. The CDR3 bases are TGTGCCAGCAAGGGGGGGACGCGACGCTCTGGGGCCAACGTCCTGACTTTC.

The J gene is TRBJ1-6, the V gene TRBV7-6; D uncertain. The germline gives CDR1 SGHVS, CDR2 FNYEAQ. This CDR3 has 13 amino acids. V was shortened by 8 bases and J by 7 bases, with 12 bases between the two germline ends. CDR3 nucleotides: TGTGCCAGCGGGGAGAAGCACAATTCACCCCTCCACTTT. Translation gives CASGEKHNSPLHF.

This chain links TRBV10-1 with TRBJ2-7, with D maybe TRBD2 (6 bases). The length of the CDR3 is 14 residues. Per the germline V gene, CDR1 is WNHNN and CDR2 is SYGVQD (reference sequence). The CDR3 protein is CVTEGGKTPYEQYF. The CDR3 bases are TGCGTCACCGAGGGCGGGAAGACCCCCTACGAGCAGTACTTC.

The chain has TRBV25-1 and TRBJ2-1, with D possibly called TRBD1 or TRBD2 (5 bases each). The CDR3 runs to 14 residues. Germline V CDR1 and CDR2: MGHDK, SYGVNS. Trimming cost V 6 bases and J 6 bases, with 15 bases left between them. The DNA for the CDR3 is TGTGCCAGCAGCGCCCCCGGGACCATCAATGAGCAGTTCTTC. Its protein is CASSAPGTINEQFF.

The chain couples TRBV5-1 to TRBJ2-6, with 11 bases that match TRBD1. This CDR3 has 18 amino acids. Germline V gene data show CDR1 as SGHRS and CDR2 as YFSETQ. With 0 bases clipped from V and 0 bases from J, the junction kept 2 bases outside the gene matches. The CDR3 bases are TGCGCCAGCAGCTTGGCGGGGACAGGGGGCTCTGGGGCCAACGTCCTGACTTTC. Translated, it gives CASSLAGTGGSGANVLTF.

This clone was seen just once. CDR3 region: CASSPRPGQGASYGYTF. As DNA, the CDR3 is TGCGCCAGCAGTCCTCGTCCGGGACAGGGGGCAAGCTATGGCTACACCTTC. V and J are TRBV23-1 and TRBJ1-2; 12 bases are a match to TRBD1. TRBV23-1 belongs to the ORF category, with a function that is uncertain. This CDR3 is 17 amino acids long. V lost 4 bases and J lost 4; bases outside the gene matches: 10.

J is TRBJ2-5 and V is TRBV18, with 9 bases fitting TRBD2. Germline CDR1 is KGHSH and CDR2 is LQKENI. Trimming at V came to 6 bases and at J to 4 bases, leaving 18 bases not matched to a gene. The CDR3 has 18 residues. The CDR3 DNA follows: TGTGCCAGCTCCCGGGCAGCGGGGGGACAAACATTTCTAGAGACCCAGTACTTC. This translates into CASSRAAGGQTFLETQYF.

The chain recombines TRBV28 with TRBJ1-5, with D perhaps matching TRBD1 (6 bases). With 6 bases removed from V and 1 base from J, the gap between germline ends came to 13 bases. Germline CDR1 and CDR2: MDHEN and SYDVKM. The CDR3 extends over 15 amino acids. In nucleotides, the CDR3 is TGTGCCAGCAGGAGGGAGAGGGGGAGCAATCAGCCCCAGCATTTT. It specifies CASRRERGSNQPQHF.